The 29 T cell receptor beta chains below all came from one sample that was sequenced in a study of blood T cells in healthy people across ages. A second roughly 6 to 12 cycle PCR used barcoded and J-beta primers. Via MiXCR, TCRdb re-called the 5' RACE reads, giving one row per CDR3 protein. The data contain 700,000 to 950,000 distinct CDR3 sequences, 58% of them singletons. Sequenced material: blood. These receptors were taken from a man aged 25 to 45 in good health.

On this clonotype itself: This sequence may be a read error, since a much larger clone differs from it by one base. The J gene is TRBJ2-4, the V gene TRBV7-2; tentative D call: TRBD1 (6 bases). The J call may be in error: the DNA end matches TRBJ2-7 better. The CDR3 is 15 residues long. Germline V gives CDR1 SGHTA, CDR2 FQGNSA. CDR3 nucleotide sequence: TGTGCCAGCAGCACCCAATTGGGTCAGGGGCACGAGCAGTACTTC. Its translation is CASSTQLGQGHEQYF.

In DNA, the CDR3 is TGCAGTGCTGATACTAGCGGGAGATGGTATGAGCAGTACTTC. Amino acid sequence: CSADTSGRWYEQYF. V is TRBV20-1 and J is TRBJ2-7, with 11 bases identical to TRBD2. Germline-derived CDR1 and CDR2 are DFQATT and SNEGSKA (reference sequence). The CDR3 loop spans 14 amino acids. Germline trimming cut 5 bases from V and 7 bases from J; bases unmatched to any gene: 10.

This clonotype was seen a few times. This chain links TRBV20-1 with TRBJ2-4; D ambiguous. This CDR3 region has 13 residues. Germline CDR1 DFQATT, CDR2 SNEGSKA (reference sequence). V gave up 3 bases and J gave up 9 bases, with 15 bases separating them. The CDR3: CSARVVQVAIQYF. The CDR3 region has the DNA TGCAGTGCTAGGGTTGTGCAGGTCGCCATTCAGTACTTC.

V is TRBV5-1 and J is TRBJ2-7; 10 bases match TRBD2. After removal of 4 bases from V and 7 bases from J, the junction contained 11 bases not matched to a gene. The germline CDR1 and CDR2 sequences are SGHRS and YFSETQ. The CDR3 is 15 amino acids. CDR3 DNA sequence: TGCGCCAGCAGCACAAAAGCGGGAGGGCCGGGAGAGCAGTACTTC. Its protein is CASSTKAGGPGEQYF. The entire variable domain, with the rest obtained from reference TRBV5-1 and TRBJ2-7, is as follows: KAGVTQTPRYLIKTRGQQVTLSCSPISGHRSVSWYQQTPGQGLQFLFEYFSETQRNKGNFPGRFSGRQFSNSRSEMNVSTLELGDSALYLCASSTKAGGPGEQYFGPGTRLTVT.

The V gene is TRBV5-1, the J gene TRBJ1-4; maybe TRBD1 (5 bases). This CDR3 is built from 14 residues. Germline V gives CDR1 SGHRS, CDR2 YFSETQ. V gave up 4 bases and J gave up 8 bases, with 15 bases separating them. The DNA of the CDR3 is TGCGCCAGCAGCCTGGGACGGACTGAGGAAAAACTGTTTTTT. Translating gives CASSLGRTEEKLFF. The full variable domain, rest sourced from reference TRBV5-1 and TRBJ1-4, is KAGVTQTPRYLIKTRGQQVTLSCSPISGHRSVSWYQQTPGQGLQFLFEYFSETQRNKGNFPGRFSGRQFSNSRSEMNVSTLELGDSALYLCASSLGRTEEKLFFGSGTQLSVL.

The J gene is TRBJ2-1, the V gene TRBV20-1; TRBD2 matches at 7 bases. Unmatched junction bases numbered 8, after V lost 3 bases and J lost 9 bases. Per germline, CDR1 DFQATT and CDR2 SNEGSKA (reference sequence). CDR3 length equals 13 residues. The CDR3 DNA reads TGCAGTGCTAGCGGACTAGAGGCGGTTGAGCAGTTCTTC. This encodes CSASGLEAVEQFF.

The V call is TRBV5-1, the J call TRBJ1-2, with a possible D match to TRBD1 (6 bases). The CDR3 runs 17 residues. Trimming stripped 1 base from V and 6 bases from J, with 22 bases between. Germline V lookup: CDR1 SGHRS, CDR2 YFSETQ. CDR3 residues: CASSLSPDVQGMNGYTF. The CDR3, as DNA: TGCGCCAGCAGCTTGAGTCCCGATGTGCAGGGGATGAATGGCTACACCTTC.

The rearrangement links TRBV27 to TRBJ2-7; tentative D call: TRBD2 (5 bases). Germline V gives CDR1 MNHEY, CDR2 SMNVEV (reference sequence). V was cut by 8 bases and J by 4 bases, with 15 bases left in between. CDR3 size: 13 residues. The chain's CDR3 is CASGSVREYEQYF. As DNA, the CDR3 is TGTGCCAGCGGTAGCGTGAGGGAGTACGAGCAGTACTTC.

The V gene is TRBV29-1, the J gene TRBJ2-5, with 8 nucleotides matching TRBD2. There are 14 residues in the CDR3. Per germline, CDR1 SQVTM and CDR2 ANQGSEA. V lost 6 bases and J lost 7; bases outside the gene matches: 13. CDR3 region: CSVAVLAEWRTQYF. The CDR3, as DNA: TGCAGCGTGGCGGTACTAGCGGAGTGGAGGACCCAGTACTTC. Full variable domain (outside the CDR3, taken from reference TRBV29-1 and TRBJ2-5): SAVISQKPSRDICQRGTSLTIQCQVDSQVTMMFWYRQQPGQSLTLIATANQGSEATYESGFVIDKFPISRPNLTFSTLTVSNMSPEDSSIYLCSVAVLAEWRTQYFGPGTRLLVL.

The chain couples TRBV6-5 to TRBJ2-1; 10 bases are a match to TRBD2. CDR1 is MNHEY, CDR2 SVGAGI, per germline. The CDR3 has 16 residues. The V gene end was trimmed by 6 bases and the J gene end by 3 bases; junction bases not matched to a gene: 8. The CDR3, as DNA: TGTGCCAGCAGCCGGATAGCGGGGGGAAGCTACAATGAGCAGTTCTTC. The encoded protein is CASSRIAGGSYNEQFF.

Only a few counts were recorded for this clonotype. CDR3 coding DNA: TGCGCCAGCAGCCAAGATCGGGGAAACTACGAGCAGTACTTC. Translating it yields CASSQDRGNYEQYF. The chain joins TRBV4-3 to TRBJ2-7; a weak D match, TRBD2 (5 bases). Between the trimmed V and J ends, which lost 0 bases and 3 bases, there was a span of 9 bases. The CDR3 has 14 residues. Germline V gene lookup returns CDR1 LGHNA and CDR2 YSLEER.

The genes are TRBV5-1 and TRBJ2-3; possibly TRBD1 or TRBD2 for D (5 bases each). Germline values: CDR1 SGHRS, CDR2 YFSETQ. Trimming shortened V by 2 bases and J by 2 bases, and 12 bases separated the two germline ends. This CDR3 is built from 15 residues. The CDR3: CASSFMRGTTDTQYF. The CDR3 DNA follows: TGCGCCAGCAGCTTCATGAGGGGAACCACAGATACGCAGTATTTT.

This clonotype was seen a handful of times. The genes are TRBV7-2 and TRBJ2-3, with D maybe TRBD2 (7 bases). CDR3 size: 15 residues. From germline, CDR1 is SGHTA and CDR2 FQGNSA. Trimming took 7 bases from V and 8 from J, leaving 22 bases between them. The CDR3 sequence is CASTSRDTQRGTQYF. CDR3 nucleotide sequence: TGTGCCAGCACCTCCCGGGACACCCAGCGGGGTACGCAGTATTTT.

This chain uses TRBV6-1 with TRBJ1-5; D is unclear. Per germline, CDR1 MNHNS and CDR2 SASEGT. The CDR3 runs to 15 residues. The V gene lost 8 bases and the J gene lost 0 bases, with 14 bases spanning the gap. This chain's CDR3 is CASGRGRYSNQPQHF. In DNA, the CDR3 is TGTGCCAGCGGTCGAGGGCGATATAGCAATCAGCCCCAGCATTTT.

The chain has TRBV12-3 or TRBV12-4 and TRBJ2-7; 9 bases map to TRBD1. With 5 bases clipped from V and 3 bases from J, the junction kept 11 bases outside the gene matches. CDR3 length: 16 amino acids. CDR3 nucleotide sequence: TGTGCCAGCAGTCCACGACTCGGACAGGGGAACTACGAGCAGTACTTC. Translating it yields CASSPRLGQGNYEQYF.

This clonotype has only a few counts. CDR3 bases: TGTGCCAGCAGTGCCTGGGGGGAAAATGAGCAGTTCTTC. It codes for CASSAWGENEQFF. V is TRBV28 and J is TRBJ2-1; weak D call: TRBD2 (6 bases). In germline, CDR1 is MDHEN, CDR2 SYDVKM. Deletions cut 5 bases from V and 7 bases from J, with 12 bases between. This CDR3 contains 13 residues.

The V and J genes are TRBV6-2 or TRBV6-3 and TRBJ2-1, with 11 positions matching TRBD2. CDR1 is MNHEY and CDR2 is SVGEGT in the germline V gene. Germline trimming cut 4 bases from V and 7 bases from J; bases unmatched to any gene: 9. The CDR3 sequence is 16 residues long. The DNA for the CDR3 is TGTGCCAGCAGTTCGTCTAGCGGGAGGTTAAATAATGAGCAGTTCTTC. It translates to CASSSSSGRLNNEQFF.

This clonotype has just one count. The chain is built from TRBV6-5 and TRBJ2-3, with unresolved D. V lost 6 bases to trimming and J lost 1 base, with 11 bases between them. The CDR3 is made up of 14 amino acids. Germline V gene data show CDR1 as MNHEY and CDR2 as SVGAGI. The chain's CDR3 is CASRWEKRTDTQYF. In DNA, the CDR3 is TGTGCCAGCAGATGGGAAAAACGCACAGATACGCAGTATTTT.

This CDR3 is CASSLGSAGGNEQPQHF. In DNA, the CDR3 is TGTGCCAGCAGCTTGGGTAGCGCCGGGGGGAATGAGCAGCCCCAGCATTTT. The J gene is TRBJ1-5, the V gene TRBV7-2; maybe TRBD1 (5 bases). The germline gives CDR1 SGHTA, CDR2 FQGNSA. This CDR3 is built from 17 residues. With 3 bases removed from V and 7 bases from J, the gap between germline ends came to 22 bases.

The chain links TRBV12-3 or TRBV12-4 to TRBJ2-1; D unclear. This CDR3 contains 12 residues. The germline V and J ends were trimmed by 1 base and 13 bases, with 11 bases remaining between them. CDR3 DNA: TGTGCCAGCAGTTTAGAGCTGGTATCACAGTTCTTC. Amino acids: CASSLELVSQFF.

V is TRBV9 and J is TRBJ2-7; no clear D. This CDR3 has 11 amino acids. CDR1 and CDR2 (germline): SGDLS, YYNGEE. Trimming shortened V by 3 bases and J by 6 bases, and 7 bases separated the two germline ends. CDR3 in DNA: TGTGCCAGCAGCGCTGGGGTCGAGCAGTACTTC. Encoded protein: CASSAGVEQYF.

The chain employs TRBV28 and TRBJ1-2, with TRBD1 as a possible D gene (6 bases). Germline loops: CDR1 MDHEN, CDR2 SYDVKM. The CDR3 extends over 14 amino acids. Trimming shortened V by 5 bases and J by 8 bases, and 18 bases separated the two germline ends. CDR3 residues: CASSNLGGARGYTF. The CDR3 DNA follows: TGTGCCAGCAGTAACCTCGGGGGCGCGAGGGGCTACACCTTC.

This clonotype was counted a few times. The rearrangement joins TRBV4-3 to TRBJ2-4; no clear D gene. The CDR3 loop spans 13 amino acids. The V gene's germline CDR1 is LGHNA and CDR2 YSLEER. The ends were cut back, 0 bases at V and 13 bases at J, with 13 bases in the middle. CDR3 DNA: TGCGCCAGCAGCCAAGAGAGACTGAAAGAGCAGTACTTC. Amino acid sequence: CASSQERLKEQYF.

V and J are TRBV20-1 and TRBJ1-1; D perhaps matches TRBD1 (5 bases). Germline values: CDR1 DFQATT, CDR2 SNEGSKA (reference sequence). The CDR3 loop spans 11 amino acids. Trimming removed 6 bases from V and 11 bases from J, with 16 bases in between. CDR3 DNA: TGCAGTGCCCCGGGGGAAGTGGGTGCTTTCTTT. Translation: CSAPGEVGAFF.

The chain combines TRBV27 with TRBJ2-1; tentative D call: TRBD2 (7 bases). CDR3 length: 15 residues. The ends were cut back, 8 bases at V and 2 bases at J, with 16 bases in the middle. In germline, CDR1 is MNHEY, CDR2 SMNVEV (reference sequence). The CDR3 spells CASRRGGLTYNEQFF. CDR3 sequence (DNA): TGTGCCAGCCGGAGGGGGGGCCTCACCTACAATGAGCAGTTCTTC.

The genes are TRBV11-2 and TRBJ2-5; TRBD2 matches at 12 bases. Losses at the gene ends were 1 base for V and 5 bases for J; bases not matched to a gene: 5. Germline lookup yields CDR1 SGHAT and CDR2 FQNNGV. CDR3 length equals 16 residues. The CDR3 protein is CASSLAGTSGFETQYF. CDR3 coding DNA: TGTGCCAGCAGCTTAGCGGGGACTAGCGGGTTCGAGACCCAGTACTTC.

Comment on this clonotype: A much larger clone is a single base away; this may be a read error. The chain combines TRBV5-1 with TRBJ2-7, with D perhaps matching TRBD1 (5 bases). The CDR3 is 13 amino acids. V dropped 4 bases and J dropped 7 bases, with 15 bases sitting between them. The V gene's germline CDR1 is SGHRS and CDR2 YFSETQ. DNA of the CDR3: TGCGCCAGCAGCCTTACAGGCTACAATGAGCAGTACTTC. It yields the protein CASSLTGYNEQYF.

This clonotype was picked up one time. The chain recombines TRBV20-1 with TRBJ2-1; 9 bases match TRBD2. CDR3 length equals 15 residues. Germline V gives CDR1 DFQATT, CDR2 SNEGSKA (reference sequence). Unmatched junction bases numbered 4, after V lost 1 base and J lost 3 bases. DNA for the CDR3: TGCAGTGCTAGAGTGGGCGGGAGGGTCTACAATGAGCAGTTCTTC. Protein: CSARVGGRVYNEQFF.

This chain connects TRBV20-1 to TRBJ2-5; tentative D call: TRBD1 (6 bases). Germline CDR1 is DFQATT and CDR2 is SNEGSKA (reference sequence). The CDR3 extends over 14 amino acids. Trimming cost V 4 bases and J 0 bases, with 12 bases left between them. The CDR3 nucleotides are TGCAGTGCTATCTCGTGGACAGACCAAGAGACCCAGTACTTC. Translating it yields CSAISWTDQETQYF.